This entry lists 15 T cell receptor beta chains sequenced from one sample in a study of T cell changes during pregnancy in multiple sclerosis. The data were produced by immunoSEQ multiplex PCR, yet TCRdb's version contains in-frame clones alone and is incomplete. The sample gives roughly 72,000 clones, more than 80% of which show up once; 0.2% to 0.25% is in the top ten. The sample in question was CD4+ T cells from peripheral blood mononuclear cells, obtained before pregnancy. These receptors all stem from a female donor with multiple sclerosis, enrolled in a pregnancy study.

The V gene is TRBV2, the J gene TRBJ1-5; 8 bases agree with TRBD1. The CDR3 consists of 14 residues. Trimming removed 5 bases from V and 7 bases from J; junction bases left unmatched: 7. From germline, CDR1 is SNHLY and CDR2 FYNNEI. The CDR3 spells CASSFGQGKQPQHF. In nucleotides, the CDR3 is TGTGCCAGCAGTTTCGGACAGGGAAAGCAGCCCCAGCATTTT.

J is TRBJ2-2 and V is TRBV6-6, with a possible D match to TRBD2 (6 bases). From germline, CDR1 is MNHNY and CDR2 SVGAGI (reference sequence). The CDR3 extends over 15 amino acids. The V end lost 7 bases, the J end lost 4 bases, and 16 bases lay between the germline ends. The CDR3: CASTSTGVGTGELFF. The CDR3 DNA is TGTGCCAGCACCTCTACGGGGGTGGGCACCGGGGAGCTGTTTTTT.

The CDR3 DNA sequence: TGTGCCAGCAGCCCAGACAGGGGGCCCGGTGGCTACACCTTC. Residues: CASSPDRGPGGYTF. This sequence joins TRBV7-9 and TRBJ1-2; 10 bases align to TRBD1. Germline V gene sequence: CDR1 SEHNR, CDR2 FQNEAQ (reference sequence). V lost 5 bases and J lost 7; bases outside the gene matches: 7. The CDR3 covers 14 residues. Filled out from reference TRBV7-9 and TRBJ1-2, the complete variable domain reads DTGVSQNPRHKITKRGQNVTFRCDPISEHNRLYWYRQTLGQGPEFLTYFQNEAQLEKSRLLSDRFSAERPKGSFSTLEIQRTEQGDSAMYLCASSPDRGPGGYTFGSGTRLTVV.

This CDR3 reads CASSLGGPGGTQPQHF. The CDR3 DNA reads as TGTGCCAGCAGCTTGGGCGGTCCCGGGGGAACCCAGCCCCAGCATTTT. The chain carries TRBV5-4 and TRBJ1-5; tentatively, D is TRBD1 (5 bases). CDR3 length equals 16 residues. V gave up 0 bases and J gave up 7 bases, with 17 bases separating them. The germline CDR1 and CDR2 sequences are SGHNT and YYREEE (reference sequence).

This clone was counted between two and nine times. V is TRBV19 and J is TRBJ1-1; 11 nucleotides align to TRBD1. The CDR3 contains 15 residues. V was clipped by 6 bases and J by 6 bases; unmatched bases: 9. Germline CDR1 is LNHDA and CDR2 is SQIVND (reference sequence). The CDR3 DNA sequence: TGTGCCAGTAGCCTCGGACAGGGGGCTCTTTCTGAAGCTTTCTTT. As protein: CASSLGQGALSEAFF. The entire variable domain, with the rest obtained from reference TRBV19 and TRBJ1-1, is as follows: DGGITQSPKYLFRKEGQNVTLSCEQNLNHDAMYWYRQDPGQGLRLIYYSQIVNDFQKGDIAEGYSVSREKKESFPLTVTSAQKNPTAFYLCASSLGQGALSEAFFGQGTRLTVV.

This chain connects TRBV5-1 to TRBJ2-1, with 11 positions matching TRBD2. Trimming cost V 5 bases and J 7 bases; bases outside gene matches: 5. CDR1 SGHRS and CDR2 YFSETQ come from the germline V gene. The CDR3 is made up of 14 amino acids. The chain's CDR3 is CASRVAGGPNEQFF. The CDR3 nucleotides are TGCGCCAGCAGGGTAGCGGGGGGGCCGAATGAGCAGTTCTTC.

The gene calls are TRBV25-1 and TRBJ1-2; 8 nucleotides match TRBD1. With 5 bases clipped from V and 8 bases from J, the junction kept 10 bases outside the gene matches. The CDR3 has 14 residues. From germline, CDR1 is MGHDK and CDR2 SYGVNS. CDR3 loop: CASSKQGDAGGYTF. Here the CDR3 DNA reads TGTGCCAGCAGTAAACAGGGGGATGCGGGCGGCTACACCTTC.

CDR3 residues: CASRAPGQGMREQYF. In nucleotides, the CDR3 is TGTGCCAGCAGAGCCCCGGGACAGGGGATGAGGGAGCAGTACTTC. The chain uses TRBV6-7 and TRBJ2-7; 10 bases align to TRBD1. Being an ORF, TRBV6-7 has a function that is uncertain. CDR3 length equals 15 residues. Trimming took 6 bases from V and 7 from J; bases not matched to a gene: 12.

V gene TRBV9 combines with J gene TRBJ2-5; tentatively, D is TRBD2 (5 bases). The CDR3 is 15 amino acids. The germline gives CDR1 SGDLS, CDR2 YYNGEE. The V and J ends lost 4 bases and 3 bases respectively, with 16 bases between them. The CDR3 here is CASSRPGMGKETQYF. The CDR3 bases are TGTGCCAGCAGCCGGCCGGGGATGGGCAAAGAGACCCAGTACTTC.

CDR3 residues: CATRTESTYEQYF. The CDR3 DNA reads TGTGCCACCCGCACGGAGAGCACCTACGAGCAGTACTTC. This rearrangement joins TRBV10-3 to TRBJ2-7, with unresolved D. V lost 10 bases and J lost 2, with 15 bases in between. The CDR3 has 13 amino acids. CDR1 and CDR2 from the germline V gene are ENHRY and SYGVKD.

The chain links TRBV27 to TRBJ2-3, with 9 nucleotides matching TRBD1. Losses at the gene ends were 3 bases for V and 7 bases for J; bases not matched to a gene: 17. CDR1 and CDR2 (germline): MNHEY, SMNVEV (reference sequence). The CDR3 has 18 amino acids. The CDR3 DNA sequence: TGTGCCAGCAGTTTCCACCCCACTCCGGGACAGGGCGGGAATACGCAGTATTTT. It translates to CASSFHPTPGQGGNTQYF.

The rearrangement joins TRBV6-1 to TRBJ2-1; 7 bases are a match to TRBD2. CDR3 length equals 15 residues. After removal of 8 bases from V and 6 bases from J, the junction contained 13 bases not matched to a gene. CDR1 and CDR2 from the germline V gene are MNHNS and SASEGT. Here the CDR3 reads CASPPAAGVGNEQFF. CDR3 nucleotides: TGTGCCAGCCCCCCCGCGGCGGGAGTCGGCAATGAGCAGTTCTTC.

The chain combines TRBV19 with TRBJ2-5, with TRBD2 matching 12 bases. This CDR3 has 15 residues. V dropped 7 bases and J dropped 4; count of bases not matched to a gene: 7. Germline CDR1 is LNHDA and CDR2 is SQIVND (reference sequence). The CDR3 sequence is CASKGASGGGETQYF. For the CDR3, the DNA is TGTGCCAGTAAAGGGGCTAGCGGGGGGGGAGAGACCCAGTACTTC.

This clone was seen only once. The gene calls are TRBV7-3 and TRBJ2-7; TRBD2 agrees at 7 bases. This CDR3 spans 14 amino acids. Germline trimming cut 5 bases from V and 2 bases from J; bases unmatched to any gene: 6. CDR1 SGHTA and CDR2 FQGTGA come from the germline V gene. The CDR3 protein is CASSPGAGPYEQYF. In DNA form, the CDR3 reads TGTGCCAGCAGCCCCGGAGCGGGGCCCTACGAGCAGTACTTC. Supplemented by reference TRBV7-3 and TRBJ2-7, the full variable domain reads GAGVSQTPSNKVTEKGKYVELRCDPISGHTALYWYRQSLGQGPEFLIYFQGTGAADDSGLPNDRFFAVRPEGSVSTLKIQRTERGDSAVYLCASSPGAGPYEQYFGPGTRLTVT.

The chain joins TRBV6-6 to TRBJ2-3, with 10 bases aligning to TRBD2. The CDR3 covers 16 residues. The J segment lost 9 bases and the V segment lost 4 bases, leaving 13 bases of the junction unmatched. Germline V gene sequence: CDR1 MNHNY, CDR2 SVGAGI (reference sequence). Here the CDR3 DNA reads TGTGCCAGCAGTTTCCCGTTAGCGGGGGGTACTAGGACGCAGTATTTT. It yields the protein CASSFPLAGGTRTQYF.